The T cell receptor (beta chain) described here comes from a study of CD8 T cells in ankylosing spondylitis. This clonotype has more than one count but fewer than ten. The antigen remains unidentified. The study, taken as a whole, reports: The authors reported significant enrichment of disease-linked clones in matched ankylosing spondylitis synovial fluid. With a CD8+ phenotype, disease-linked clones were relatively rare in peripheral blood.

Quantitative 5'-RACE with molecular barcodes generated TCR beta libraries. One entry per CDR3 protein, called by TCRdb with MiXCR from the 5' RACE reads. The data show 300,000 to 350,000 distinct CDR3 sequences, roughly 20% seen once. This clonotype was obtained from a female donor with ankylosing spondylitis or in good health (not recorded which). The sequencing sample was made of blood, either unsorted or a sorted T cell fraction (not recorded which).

CDR3 sequence (DNA): TGTGCCAGCTCCCCTGACAGGGAGGTGGCTGAAGCTTTCTTT. This sequence encodes CASSPDREVAEAFF. This chain uses TRBV6-1 with TRBJ1-1, with TRBD1 identical over 7 bases. CDR1 and CDR2 (germline): MNHNS, SASEGT. This CDR3 comprises 14 residues. Trimming removed 8 bases from V and 6 bases from J; junction bases left unmatched: 12.